The 17 T cell receptor beta chains presented below share a single source sample, sequenced in a study of OX40 agonist ivuxolimab in advanced cancers. Some clones are missing from TCRdb's copy, which holds only in-frame ones; the method was immunoSEQ multiplex PCR. The sample contains 76,000 or so clones, more than 85% of which appear only once. The sample consisted of CD4+ or CD8+ T cells sorted from blood, taken in a trial of the OX40 agonist ivuxolimab. These receptors originate from an adult with an advanced solid tumor such as melanoma, head and neck, liver or kidney cancer.

This sequence joins TRBV9 and TRBJ2-1, with 10 bases fitting TRBD2. The CDR3 covers 15 residues. V shed 4 bases, J shed 5 bases, and the junction held 6 bases outside the gene matches. CDR1 SGDLS and CDR2 YYNGEE come from the germline V gene. DNA of the CDR3: TGTGCCAGCAGCCCGAGCGGGGGGGGTAACAATGAGCAGTTCTTC. Protein: CASSPSGGGNNEQFF.

The rearrangement joins TRBV29-1 to TRBJ2-7; 7 bases fit TRBD1. The germline V gene has CDR1 SQVTM and CDR2 ANQGSEA. V was pared by 6 bases and J by 1 base, with 6 bases of the junction left unmatched. The CDR3 totals 13 residues. The CDR3 loop is CSVAGGMSYEQYF. The DNA for the CDR3 is TGCAGCGTCGCAGGGGGAATGTCCTACGAGCAGTACTTC.

This chain links TRBV27 with TRBJ2-7; 14 bases align to TRBD2. Germline V gives CDR1 MNHEY, CDR2 SMNVEV (reference sequence). The CDR3 has 17 amino acids. V trimming: 5 bases; J trimming: 5 bases; junction bases outside the gene matches: 11. The CDR3 DNA reads as TGTGCCAGCAGTCACGGGACTAGCGGGAGTCGGGGCGACGAGCAGTACTTC. Translating it yields CASSHGTSGSRGDEQYF.

The chain has TRBV27 and TRBJ1-1, with a tentative D call TRBD1 (5 bases). The CDR3 loop spans 16 amino acids. The V end was cut by 1 base, the J end by 0 bases, with 12 bases between. From germline, CDR1 is MNHEY and CDR2 SMNVEV (reference sequence). Written as DNA, the CDR3 is TGTGCCAGCAGTTTATGGGGCGGGACGTTGAACACTGAAGCTTTCTTT. Translating it yields CASSLWGGTLNTEAFF.

The rearrangement links TRBV6-5 to TRBJ2-7; 7 nucleotides agree with TRBD2. CDR1 and CDR2 (germline): MNHEY, SVGAGI. V dropped 5 bases and J dropped 4; count of bases not matched to a gene: 5. CDR3 size: 13 residues. CDR3 region: CASSLAAKYEQYF. The CDR3 DNA follows: TGTGCCAGCAGTCTAGCGGCAAAGTACGAGCAGTACTTC.

The chain is built from TRBV7-9 and TRBJ2-7, with TRBD1 identical over 7 bases. The germline V gene has CDR1 SEHNR and CDR2 FQNEAQ (reference sequence). The CDR3 runs to 13 residues. The V and J ends lost 5 bases and 2 bases, in that order; junction bases with no gene match: 3. This chain's CDR3 is CASSPQGAYEQYF. Here the CDR3 DNA reads TGTGCCAGCAGCCCGCAGGGGGCCTACGAGCAGTACTTC.

This sequence joins TRBV19 and TRBJ1-1; TRBD1 is a possible D gene (5 bases). CDR3 length: 14 amino acids. The ends were cut back, 5 bases at V and 1 base at J, with 11 bases in the middle. Germline values: CDR1 LNHDA, CDR2 SQIVND (reference sequence). The CDR3 DNA sequence: TGTGCCAGTAGTCCAGACGGGACGAACACTGAAGCTTTCTTT. Its translation is CASSPDGTNTEAFF.

This chain joins TRBV27 and TRBJ2-1, with D unresolved. The CDR3 has 17 amino acids. Germline-derived CDR1 and CDR2 are MNHEY and SMNVEV (reference sequence). The V and J ends lost 2 bases and 3 bases respectively, with 17 bases between them. Here the CDR3 DNA reads TGTGCCAGCAGTTTAAGCCCTAGTGACCCATTCTACAATGAGCAGTTCTTC. It encodes CASSLSPSDPFYNEQFF.

This clone was counted a single time. The gene calls are TRBV28 and TRBJ2-5; a weak D match, TRBD2 (6 bases). Germline V gives CDR1 MDHEN, CDR2 SYDVKM. The CDR3 runs 16 residues. V was cut by 5 bases and J by 4 bases, with 20 bases left in between. Written as DNA, the CDR3 is TGTGCCAGCAGTCTACCCCGGGACTCCTCCGTAGAGACCCAGTACTTC. It is translated as CASSLPRDSSVETQYF.

The rearrangement joins TRBV19 to TRBJ2-7; no firm D call. Trimming stripped 9 bases from V and 2 bases from J, with 14 bases between. The germline CDR1 and CDR2 sequences are LNHDA and SQIVND (reference sequence). The CDR3 is 13 amino acids. The CDR3, as DNA: TGTGCCAGCGCAGTCGACGTCACCTACGAGCAGTACTTC. The encoded protein is CASAVDVTYEQYF. Based on the CDR3 plus reference TRBV19 and TRBJ2-7, the full variable domain is DGGITQSPKYLFRKEGQNVTLSCEQNLNHDAMYWYRQDPGQGLRLIYYSQIVNDFQKGDIAEGYSVSREKKESFPLTVTSAQKNPTAFYLCASAVDVTYEQYFGPGTRLTVT.

The chain combines TRBV5-6 with TRBJ1-6; D not resolved. The V gene lost 0 bases and the J gene lost 7 bases, with 8 bases spanning the gap. The CDR3 is 14 residues long. Germline CDR1 and CDR2: SGHDT and YYEEEE. CDR3 loop: CASSLGPLNSPLHF. CDR3 bases: TGTGCCAGCAGCTTGGGACCGTTGAATTCACCCCTCCACTTT.

This sequence joins TRBV4-1 and TRBJ1-1; D remains unclear. V shed 5 bases and J shed 8 bases, with 15 bases lying between them. The CDR3 totals 13 residues. The germline CDR1 and CDR2 sequences are MGHRA and YSYEKL. The CDR3 bases are TGCGCCAGCAGCTTAGCTATGGGCGTAGAAGCTTTCTTT. It codes for CASSLAMGVEAFF.

This chain joins TRBV2 and TRBJ2-3; 8 bases align to TRBD1. After removal of 1 base from V and 1 base from J, the junction contained 4 bases not matched to a gene. Germline lookup yields CDR1 SNHLY and CDR2 FYNNEI. The CDR3 length is 16 residues. Here the CDR3 reads CASSEGQGAGTDTQYF. DNA of the CDR3: TGTGCCAGCAGTGAAGGGCAGGGGGCAGGCACAGATACGCAGTATTTT.

The chain couples TRBV13 to TRBJ1-1; TRBD1 matches 7 bases. CDR1 is PRHDT and CDR2 is FYEKMQ in the germline V gene (reference sequence). This CDR3 region has 14 residues. V gave up 5 bases and J gave up 1 base; unmatched junction bases: 4. Written as DNA, the CDR3 is TGTGCCAGCAGCCAGGGACAGAGGAACACTGAAGCTTTCTTT. Its translation is CASSQGQRNTEAFF.

The chain carries TRBV13 and TRBJ2-1; 13 nucleotides align to TRBD2. The CDR3 has 18 residues. CDR1 PRHDT and CDR2 FYEKMQ come from the germline V gene (reference sequence). After removal of 5 bases from V and 0 bases from J, the junction contained 7 bases not matched to a gene. This chain's CDR3 is CASSQGTSGVSSYNEQFF. CDR3 sequence (DNA): TGTGCCAGCAGCCAAGGGACTAGCGGGGTTAGCTCCTACAATGAGCAGTTCTTC.

The chain has TRBV19 and TRBJ2-7; D is unclear. CDR3 length equals 15 residues. Trimming pared 3 bases from V and 1 base from J, leaving 13 bases between. CDR1 is LNHDA, CDR2 SQIVND, per germline (reference sequence). Written as DNA, the CDR3 is TGTGCCAGTAGTATGTCTGGGTTAAATTCCTACGAGCAGTACTTC. Its translation: CASSMSGLNSYEQYF.

DNA of the CDR3: TGTGCCAGTAGCTCTTCGACAGGGGTTGAAGCTTTCTTT. Encoded protein: CASSSSTGVEAFF. V gene TRBV19 combines with J gene TRBJ1-1; 8 bases match TRBD1. CDR3 length equals 13 residues. CDR1 and CDR2 (germline): LNHDA, SQIVND (reference sequence). The ends lost 6 bases at V and 7 bases at J; junction bases unmatched: 7.